Listed here are 21 T cell receptor beta chains from one sample, sequenced in a study of cytomegalovirus exposure and HLA in healthy donors. PCR involved 60 Vbeta and 13 Jbeta primers. The assay was immunoSEQ multiplex PCR, and TCRdb's table has in-frame clones only and misses some. The data contain 130,000 to 150,000 clones, around 80% of them seen just once; the ten biggest clones take up approximately 2.9%. Sequenced: PBMCs. All receptors derive from a woman under 40 in good health and CMV-seronegative.

V and J are TRBV5-4 and TRBJ1-2; possible D gene TRBD1, 6 bases. Per the germline V gene, CDR1 is SGHNT and CDR2 is YYREEE (reference sequence). This CDR3 is 15 amino acids long. V lost 3 bases, J lost 4 bases, and 16 bases lay in between. The DNA for the CDR3 is TGTGCCAGCAGCTGGGGACATAACACCATCTATGGCTACACCTTC. It yields the protein CASSWGHNTIYGYTF.

The chain recombines TRBV4-1 with TRBJ1-5; the D is unclear. CDR3 length: 12 amino acids. Germline V gene data show CDR1 as MGHRA and CDR2 as YSYEKL. V shed 2 bases and J shed 6 bases, with 5 bases lying between them. The CDR3 reads CASSQPGQPQHF. The CDR3 nucleotides read TGCGCCAGCAGCCAACCAGGTCAGCCCCAGCATTTT.

This clone was observed a single time. Compared with germline, one end of the junction differs, possibly owing to a read error. The chain carries TRBV10-3 and TRBJ2-2, with D perhaps TRBD2 (6 bases). CDR1 is ENHRY, CDR2 SYGVKD, per germline. The CDR3 covers 16 residues. CDR3 in DNA: TGTGCCATCAGCTCACCCGGGACCCCGGGCACCGGGGGGCTGTTTTTT. It codes for CAISSPGTPGTGGLFF.

This chain joins TRBV10-3 and TRBJ2-2; D perhaps matches TRBD2 (5 bases). Trimming stripped 6 bases from V and 2 bases from J, with 13 bases between. This CDR3 has 15 residues. The germline V gene has CDR1 ENHRY and CDR2 SYGVKD. CDR3 loop: CAISPVDLNTGELFF. DNA for the CDR3: TGTGCCATCAGCCCCGTGGACTTAAACACCGGGGAGCTGTTTTTT.

The V gene is TRBV30, the J gene TRBJ1-1; D is unresolved. V was clipped by 7 bases and J by 0 bases, with 12 bases between them. The germline CDR1 and CDR2 sequences are GTSNPN and SVGIG (reference sequence). The CDR3 length is 13 residues. CDR3 loop: CAYQRALNTEAFF. The DNA for the CDR3 is TGTGCCTATCAAAGAGCGCTGAACACTGAAGCTTTCTTT. The complete variable domain, with remaining parts taken from reference TRBV30 and TRBJ1-1, reads SQTIHQWPATLVQPVGSPLSLECTVEGTSNPNLYWYRQAAGRGLQLLFYSVGIGQISSEVPQNLSASRPQDRQFILSSKKLLLSDSGFYLCAYQRALNTEAFFGQGTRLTVV.

The J gene is TRBJ2-7, the V gene TRBV4-1; possibly TRBD1 for D (6 bases). Trimming cost V 4 bases and J 4 bases, with 17 bases left between them. The CDR3 runs to 15 residues. Germline CDR1 MGHRA, CDR2 YSYEKL. CDR3 residues: CASSPRPTGPYEQYF. The CDR3 coding sequence is TGCGCCAGCAGCCCACGACCGACAGGACCGTACGAGCAGTACTTC.

The CDR3 DNA is TGTGCCAGCAGTTTTTTGGGGGGGCTTAAAGATACGCAGTATTTT. It yields the protein CASSFLGGLKDTQYF. This chain connects TRBV28 to TRBJ2-3, with D tentatively TRBD2 (7 bases). The CDR3 is 15 residues long. V shed 3 bases and J shed 5 bases, with 15 bases lying between them. CDR1 and CDR2 from the germline V gene are MDHEN and SYDVKM. Full variable domain (remainder filled in from reference TRBV28 and TRBJ2-3): DVKVTQSSRYLVKRTGEKVFLECVQDMDHENMFWYRQDPGLGLRLIYFSYDVKMKEKGDIPEGYSVSREKKERFSLILESASTNQTSMYLCASSFLGGLKDTQYFGPGTRLTVL.

This rearrangement joins TRBV6-1 to TRBJ1-1; TRBD1 matches at 10 bases. Losses at the gene ends were 6 bases for V and 7 bases for J; bases not matched to a gene: 8. The CDR3 contains 14 residues. Germline loops: CDR1 MNHNS, CDR2 SASEGT. CDR3 in DNA: TGTGCCAGCAGCAGGGACAGGGGCGACGGTGAAGCTTTCTTT. Protein: CASSRDRGDGEAFF.

The count of this clone is one. This chain connects TRBV19 to TRBJ2-2, with TRBD1 as a possible D gene (6 bases). This CDR3 has 15 amino acids. V shed 3 bases and J shed 3 bases, with 11 bases lying between them. Looked up from germline, CDR1 is LNHDA and CDR2 is SQIVND (reference sequence). The CDR3 region is CASSMQGLYTGELFF. The CDR3 DNA reads as TGTGCCAGTAGTATGCAGGGGTTGTACACCGGGGAGCTGTTTTTT. The whole variable domain, filled in from reference TRBV19 and TRBJ2-2, reads DGGITQSPKYLFRKEGQNVTLSCEQNLNHDAMYWYRQDPGQGLRLIYYSQIVNDFQKGDIAEGYSVSREKKESFPLTVTSAQKNPTAFYLCASSMQGLYTGELFFGEGSRLTVL.

This clone was seen a handful of times. The rearrangement joins TRBV2 to TRBJ2-7, with D tentatively TRBD2 (6 bases). Trimming removed 3 bases from V and 0 bases from J, with 9 bases in between. The CDR3 extends over 14 amino acids. The germline gives CDR1 SNHLY, CDR2 FYNNEI. CDR3 sequence reads: CASSDRTNSYEQYF. The CDR3, as DNA: TGTGCCAGCAGTGATCGGACTAACTCCTACGAGCAGTACTTC.

V usage is TRBV19 and J usage is TRBJ1-5; D remains ambiguous. The length of the CDR3 is 12 residues. Germline V gene data show CDR1 as LNHDA and CDR2 as SQIVND (reference sequence). V was trimmed by 8 bases and J by 2 bases, leaving 7 bases between them. The CDR3 region is CASRQGNQPQHF. DNA for the CDR3: TGTGCCAGTCGCCAGGGCAATCAGCCCCAGCATTTT.

The V call is TRBV7-2, the J call TRBJ2-3, with TRBD2 identical over 9 bases. Germline assignment: CDR1 SGHTA and CDR2 FQGNSA. V was clipped by 1 base and J by 2 bases; unmatched bases: 13. The CDR3 length is 19 residues. CDR3 sequence: CASSLGGPPGLASTDTQYF. CDR3 DNA sequence: TGTGCCAGCAGCTTAGGGGGGCCTCCGGGACTAGCCTCCACAGATACGCAGTATTTT.

The J gene is TRBJ1-2, the V gene TRBV7-2; D call uncertain. Between the trimmed V and J ends, which lost 1 base and 7 bases, there was a span of 19 bases. The germline gives CDR1 SGHTA, CDR2 FQGNSA. This CDR3 is built from 16 residues. CDR3 nucleotide sequence: TGTGCCAGCAGCTTAGTTGGGCAGCGGGCTACATTTGGCTACACCTTC. This translates into CASSLVGQRATFGYTF.

This CDR3 reads CASTRGGKSYEQYF. As DNA, the CDR3 is TGTGCCAGCACCCGGGGGGGGAAGTCCTACGAGCAGTACTTC. The V gene is TRBV6-1, the J gene TRBJ2-7, with 8 bases lining up with TRBD2. The V and J ends lost 7 bases and 1 base, in that order; junction bases with no gene match: 6. This CDR3 has 14 amino acids. Germline loops: CDR1 MNHNS, CDR2 SASEGT.

CDR3 region: CASSLASGGQETQYF. The CDR3 coding sequence is TGTGCCAGCAGCTTGGCGAGCGGGGGACAAGAGACCCAGTACTTC. The genes are TRBV5-6 and TRBJ2-5; TRBD2 agrees at 8 bases. Germline CDR1 reads SGHDT; CDR2 reads YYEEEE. V shed 0 bases and J 2 bases; nucleotides not matched to a gene: 3. This CDR3 is 15 amino acids long.

This clone appeared a single time. CDR3 coding DNA: TGTGCCAGCAGCTTCGGCGGGAGTAAGAATGAGCAGTTCTTC. Its protein is CASSFGGSKNEQFF. The V call is TRBV7-2, the J call TRBJ2-1, with 7 nucleotides matching TRBD2. Germline CDR1 is SGHTA and CDR2 is FQGNSA. The junction had 6 bases not matched to a gene; V was cut back by 3 bases and J by 7 bases. The CDR3 extends over 14 amino acids. Full variable domain (missing parts from reference TRBV7-2 and TRBJ2-1): GAGVSQSPSNKVTEKGKDVELRCDPISGHTALYWYRQSLGQGLEFLIYFQGNSAPDKSGLPSDRFSAERTGGSVSTLTIQRTQQEDSAVYLCASSFGGSKNEQFFGPGTRLTVL.

V is TRBV18 and J is TRBJ1-2; 8 bases are a match to TRBD1. Germline-derived CDR1 and CDR2 are KGHSH and LQKENI. This CDR3 region has 12 residues. V was pared by 5 bases and J by 7 bases, with 3 bases of the junction left unmatched. The chain's CDR3 is CASSTTGGGYTF. CDR3 nucleotides: TGTGCCAGCTCAACCACAGGGGGTGGCTACACCTTC.

This clone has just a few counts. The chain links TRBV2 to TRBJ1-1, with D unresolved. The ends were cut back, 7 bases at V and 0 bases at J, with 12 bases in the middle. The CDR3 has 14 residues. From germline, CDR1 is SNHLY and CDR2 FYNNEI. Written as DNA, the CDR3 is TGTGCCAGCAACCCGAGGGCCTTGAACACTGAAGCTTTCTTT. Translation: CASNPRALNTEAFF.

The chain has TRBV27 and TRBJ2-3; maybe TRBD1 (5 bases). Germline V gene sequence: CDR1 MNHEY, CDR2 SMNVEV (reference sequence). Trimming stripped 1 base from V and 4 bases from J, with 9 bases between. CDR3 length equals 14 residues. CDR3 sequence: CASSLFRVSDTQYF. CDR3 DNA: TGTGCCAGCAGTTTATTCAGGGTGTCAGATACGCAGTATTTT.

V is TRBV27 and J is TRBJ1-1, with 10 bases matching TRBD1. This CDR3 region has 14 residues. Trimming cost V 4 bases and J 7 bases; bases outside gene matches: 6. Germline V gene lookup returns CDR1 MNHEY and CDR2 SMNVEV (reference sequence). The CDR3 loop is CASSSDRGLSEAFF. The CDR3 DNA reads TGTGCCAGCAGTTCAGACAGGGGGCTTAGTGAAGCTTTCTTT.

This clone was seen a handful of times. CDR3 sequence: CASSPPEQSNQPQHF. The CDR3 bases are TGTGCCAGCAGCCCTCCCGAACAGAGCAATCAGCCCCAGCATTTT. The rearrangement joins TRBV4-2 to TRBJ1-5; D unclear. The V gene lost 4 bases and the J gene lost 1 base, with 11 bases spanning the gap. CDR1 and CDR2 from the germline V gene are LGHNA and YNFKEQ. The CDR3 is 15 residues long.